This T cell receptor (beta chain) appears in the sequencing data of a study of blood T cell repertoires in COVID-19. Background on the study: Acute and convalescent COVID-19 specimens originated in the United States, Italy and Spain. PBMCs, B-cell-depleted T cells, or T cells were the source of the cDNA or gDNA that made up the material.

Allocation to cohorts depended on clinical history reported by the participants. The CDR3 sequence is 14 residues long. The V end lost 5 bases, the J end lost 4 bases, and 15 bases lay between the germline ends. The germline V gene encodes CDR1 SQVTM and CDR2 ANQGSEA. This clone was observed a single time. Produced via immunoSEQ multiplex PCR; TCRdb's table is partial and in-frame only. The sample records hundreds of thousands of clones, about 90% being singletons. The specimen was PBMCs or T cells enriched from blood (not recorded which). The chain employs TRBV29-1 and TRBJ1-3; maybe TRBD1 (6 bases). The clonotype comes from a woman aged 18-29 years who had recovered from COVID-19. For the CDR3, the DNA is TGCAGCGTTCAGGGGATCTTGGCCGGAAACACCATATATTTT. Encoded protein: CSVQGILAGNTIYF. Variable domain in full (rest from reference TRBV29-1 and TRBJ1-3): SAVISQKPSRDICQRGTSLTIQCQVDSQVTMMFWYRQQPGQSLTLIATANQGSEATYESGFVIDKFPISRPNLTFSTLTVSNMSPEDSSIYLCSVQGILAGNTIYFGEGSWLTVV.